The 20 T cell receptor beta chains listed next were all sequenced from one sample in a study of T cell repertoires in cytomegalovirus infection. One entry per CDR3 protein, called by TCRdb with MiXCR from the reads. The profile shows some 400,000 distinct CDR3 sequences, 15% to 20% of them singletons. Sequencing was carried out using PBMCs. These receptors all come from a human donor in good health (CMV status not recorded). Some clones in this sample may be carry-over from other donors' samples.

In its sample, this clonotype was seen a few times. This sequence joins TRBV20-1 and TRBJ2-7; D gene uncertain. V lost 6 bases to trimming and J lost 6 bases, with 12 bases between them. The CDR3 contains 11 residues. Germline CDR1 and CDR2: DFQATT and SNEGSKA (reference sequence). The CDR3 DNA sequence: TGCAGTGCGCAATATTCCGGCGAGCAGTACTTC. Translation: CSAQYSGEQYF.

The chain has TRBV2 and TRBJ1-4; TRBD1 might be the D (5 bases). The V and J ends lost 6 bases and 5 bases respectively, with 13 bases between them. Germline loops: CDR1 SNHLY, CDR2 FYNNEI. CDR3 length equals 14 residues. The CDR3 loop reads CASRFQEGNEKLFF. The DNA of the CDR3 is TGTGCCAGCAGATTCCAGGAGGGGAATGAAAAACTGTTTTTT.

This clonotype was seen at least ten times. The gene calls are TRBV7-2 and TRBJ2-3; D remains ambiguous. V was clipped by 0 bases and J by 4 bases, with 14 bases between them. Germline V lookup: CDR1 SGHTA, CDR2 FQGNSA. This CDR3 has 16 residues. CDR3 sequence: CASSLASWVRADTQYF. The CDR3 region has the DNA TGTGCCAGCAGCTTAGCGTCGTGGGTTAGGGCAGATACGCAGTATTTT.

The count of this clonotype is one. The V gene is TRBV11-2, the J gene TRBJ2-2; the D gene could be TRBD1 or TRBD2 (5 bases each). Looked up from germline, CDR1 is SGHAT and CDR2 is FQNNGV. This CDR3 region has 15 residues. The V gene lost 5 bases and the J gene lost 5 bases, with 15 bases spanning the gap. As DNA, the CDR3 is TGTGCCAGCAGCCGGGACGGACTGTTGACCGGGGAGCTGTTTTTT. Translated, it gives CASSRDGLLTGELFF.

This chain links TRBV29-1 with TRBJ2-3; possibly TRBD1 or TRBD2 for D (5 bases each). V dropped 4 bases and J dropped 0 bases, with 14 bases sitting between them. Germline V gene sequence: CDR1 SQVTM, CDR2 ANQGSEA. The CDR3 runs 15 residues. The CDR3 DNA sequence: TGCAGCGTTGCTTCGGGACCCTCTAGCACAGATACGCAGTATTTT. This encodes CSVASGPSSTDTQYF.

This clonotype came up a few times. The rearrangement uses TRBV3-1 and TRBJ2-2; D is uncertain. Germline V lookup: CDR1 LGHDT, CDR2 YNNKEL (reference sequence). Between the trimmed V and J ends, which lost 4 bases and 4 bases, there was a span of 10 bases. The CDR3 consists of 14 residues. For the CDR3, the DNA is TGTGCCAGCAGCCTAGAGGCCCCCACCGGGGAGCTGTTTTTT. This gives the protein CASSLEAPTGELFF.

The genes are TRBV19 and TRBJ2-7; 9 bases fit TRBD1. With V trimmed by 5 bases and J by 4 bases, 9 bases remained unmatched. This CDR3 spans 15 amino acids. Germline V gene data show CDR1 as LNHDA and CDR2 as SQIVND (reference sequence). The chain's CDR3 is CASSSDRTGAYEQYF. DNA for the CDR3: TGTGCCAGTAGTTCAGACCGGACAGGGGCATACGAGCAGTACTTC.

This clonotype was observed once. This sequence joins TRBV5-1 and TRBJ2-1; TRBD1 matches at 11 bases. Per the germline V gene, CDR1 is SGHRS and CDR2 is YFSETQ. V gave up 7 bases and J gave up 6 bases; unmatched junction bases: 6. The CDR3 spans 14 residues. The CDR3 spells CASFTGTGGNEQFF. The CDR3 DNA follows: TGCGCCAGCTTCACCGGGACAGGGGGCAATGAGCAGTTCTTC.

The DNA for the CDR3 is TGTGCCAGCATTTGGTCCGCTGGAAACACCATATATTTT. It encodes CASIWSAGNTIYF. The chain employs TRBV2 and TRBJ1-3, with D uncertain. CDR1 and CDR2 (germline): SNHLY, FYNNEI. V was cut by 7 bases and J by 2 bases, with 9 bases left in between. The CDR3 covers 13 residues.

V gene TRBV27 combines with J gene TRBJ1-5; no definite D call. V dropped 8 bases and J dropped 4 bases, with 6 bases sitting between them. The CDR3 is 11 amino acids. Germline V gene data show CDR1 as MNHEY and CDR2 as SMNVEV (reference sequence). CDR3: CASGLNQPQHF. The CDR3 DNA sequence: TGTGCCAGCGGGTTGAATCAGCCCCAGCATTTT.

The chain recombines TRBV12-3 or TRBV12-4 with TRBJ2-7, with TRBD1 matching 8 bases. The CDR3 is made up of 14 amino acids. Losses at the gene ends were 7 bases for V and 5 bases for J; bases not matched to a gene: 10. The CDR3: CASTKDRDADEQYF. For the CDR3, the DNA is TGTGCCAGCACCAAGGACAGGGACGCGGACGAGCAGTACTTC.

The chain employs TRBV10-2 and TRBJ1-3, with D possibly matching TRBD1 (5 bases). Germline CDR1 is WSHSY and CDR2 is SAAADI. Trimming pared 2 bases from V and 0 bases from J, leaving 8 bases between. The CDR3 sequence is 15 residues long. CDR3: CASSERGDSGNTIYF. DNA for the CDR3: TGCGCCAGCAGTGAGAGGGGCGACTCTGGAAACACCATATATTTT.

This sequence joins TRBV2 and TRBJ2-5, with 11 bases identical to TRBD2. The CDR3 is made up of 13 amino acids. The V segment lost 7 bases and the J segment 5 bases; nucleotides outside the gene matches: 3. The germline gives CDR1 SNHLY, CDR2 FYNNEI. The CDR3 sequence: CASTRLAGETQYF. DNA for the CDR3: TGTGCCAGCACAAGACTAGCGGGGGAGACCCAGTACTTC.

This clonotype showed up just a few times. V gene TRBV7-2 combines with J gene TRBJ2-7; D unclear. Between the trimmed V and J ends, which lost 3 bases and 5 bases, there was a span of 11 bases. The CDR3 is made up of 13 amino acids. Germline V gene lookup returns CDR1 SGHTA and CDR2 FQGNSA. CDR3 region: CASSFGSGNEQYF. Here the CDR3 DNA reads TGTGCCAGCAGCTTCGGATCAGGTAACGAGCAGTACTTC.

This clonotype was seen repeatedly, ten times or more. This chain joins TRBV7-2 and TRBJ2-5, with D tentatively TRBD2 (6 bases). Per the germline V gene, CDR1 is SGHTA and CDR2 is FQGNSA. There are 15 residues in the CDR3. V was cut by 4 bases and J by 5 bases, with 17 bases left in between. CDR3 in amino acids: CASSWWRALRETQYF. The CDR3 coding sequence is TGTGCCAGCAGCTGGTGGAGGGCCTTGAGGGAGACCCAGTACTTC.

This chain links TRBV6-5 with TRBJ2-7; D is perhaps TRBD1 (6 bases). The CDR3 spans 14 residues. CDR1 is MNHEY, CDR2 SVGAGI, per germline. V lost 0 bases, J lost 3 bases, and 9 bases lay in between. In DNA form, the CDR3 reads TGTGCCAGCAGTTACTCGAGACAGGTCTACGAGCAGTACTTC. Encoded protein: CASSYSRQVYEQYF.

This chain links TRBV19 with TRBJ2-6, with 7 bases identical to TRBD1. The CDR3 loop spans 16 amino acids. The J segment lost 3 bases and the V segment lost 6 bases, leaving 8 bases of the junction unmatched. Germline V gene data show CDR1 as LNHDA and CDR2 as SQIVND (reference sequence). The CDR3 region has the DNA TGTGCCAGTAGACTTCGCCAGGGGGTTGGGGCCAACGTCCTGACTTTC. Translating gives CASRLRQGVGANVLTF.

J is TRBJ2-5 and V is TRBV20-1; 13 bases align to TRBD2. The CDR3 is 15 amino acids. Germline CDR1 reads DFQATT; CDR2 reads SNEGSKA (reference sequence). Losses at the gene ends were 4 bases for V and 4 bases for J; bases not matched to a gene: 6. Here the CDR3 reads CSATVRTSGRETQYF. CDR3 nucleotides: TGCAGTGCTACAGTCCGGACTAGCGGGAGAGAGACCCAGTACTTC.

This chain joins TRBV7-9 and TRBJ2-3; 8 nucleotides align to TRBD1. Germline V gene sequence: CDR1 SEHNR, CDR2 FQNEAQ (reference sequence). This CDR3 region has 14 residues. Trimming took 4 bases from V and 4 from J; bases not matched to a gene: 4. The CDR3 is CASSSKTGADTQYF. DNA of the CDR3: TGTGCCAGCAGCTCTAAGACAGGGGCAGATACGCAGTATTTT. The whole variable domain, filled in from reference TRBV7-9 and TRBJ2-3, reads DTGVSQNPRHKITKRGQNVTFRCDPISEHNRLYWYRQTLGQGPEFLTYFQNEAQLEKSRLLSDRFSAERPKGSFSTLEIQRTEQGDSAMYLCASSSKTGADTQYFGPGTRLTVL.

Many counts were recorded for this clonotype. The rearrangement links TRBV7-2 to TRBJ1-1; D not certain. The CDR3 is 12 residues long. Germline values: CDR1 SGHTA, CDR2 FQGNSA. Trimming cost V 6 bases and J 6 bases, with 11 bases left between them. Here the CDR3 reads CASRSYRAEAFF. The CDR3 region has the DNA TGTGCCAGCAGATCCTATCGCGCTGAAGCTTTCTTT.